The 9 T cell receptor beta chains presented below share a single source sample, sequenced in a study of blood T cell repertoires in COVID-19 (dated by TCRdb to 2018 to 2020). Libraries came from the immunoSEQ multiplex PCR assay. TCRdb retrieved this table from immuneACCESS and kept in-frame rearrangements only. Not all clones are present; in checked studies, unresolved V genes account for under half, and no reason is known for the remainder. The sample table lists 190,000 or so clones, approximately 85% of them with a count of one. The top ten constitute around 9.5% of the sample. Sequenced sample: peripheral blood. Receptors were obtained from a woman of 80 years or more with acute or convalescent COVID-19.

This clone appeared a few times. This chain links TRBV2 with TRBJ1-5; 7 bases are a match to TRBD1. From germline, CDR1 is SNHLY and CDR2 FYNNEI. Unmatched junction bases numbered 14, after V lost 6 bases and J lost 0 bases. The CDR3 length is 18 residues. CDR3 sequence: CASRSNRGGHYSNQPQHF. The CDR3, as DNA: TGTGCCAGCAGATCAAACAGGGGCGGACACTATAGCAATCAGCCCCAGCATTTT.

This chain joins TRBV15 and TRBJ1-5; TRBD1 might be the D (5 bases). Germline values: CDR1 LNHNV, CDR2 YYDKDF (reference sequence). The CDR3 is 17 residues long. Trimming cost V 1 base and J 0 bases, with 13 bases left between them. CDR3 loop: CATSRGGTPYSNQPQHF. DNA for the CDR3: TGTGCCACCAGCAGAGGGGGCACCCCCTATAGCAATCAGCCCCAGCATTTT.

This rearrangement joins TRBV6-5 to TRBJ1-1; weak D call: TRBD1 (6 bases). V lost 5 bases to trimming and J lost 1 base, with 11 bases between them. Germline V CDR1 and CDR2: MNHEY, SVGAGI. This CDR3 is built from 14 residues. The CDR3 protein is CASSPTGRNTEAFF. CDR3 bases: TGTGCCAGCAGTCCTACAGGGAGGAACACTGAAGCTTTCTTT.

This clone was recorded a few times. The CDR3 nucleotides are TGTGCCAGCAGATGGGCAGGGGGCAATCAGCCCCAGCATTTT. As protein: CASRWAGGNQPQHF. The chain has TRBV5-6 and TRBJ1-5, with a weak D call TRBD1 (6 bases). CDR1 is SGHDT and CDR2 is YYEEEE in the germline V gene. The CDR3 is made up of 14 amino acids. V lost 5 bases and J lost 2, with 11 bases in between.

There are a few counts of this clone. The chain recombines TRBV19 with TRBJ2-3; 12 nucleotides line up with TRBD2. The CDR3 runs to 15 residues. From germline, CDR1 is LNHDA and CDR2 SQIVND (reference sequence). V shed 10 bases and J 0 bases; nucleotides not matched to a gene: 5. The CDR3: CATELAGGSTDTQYF. For the CDR3, the DNA is TGTGCCACCGAACTAGCGGGGGGAAGCACAGATACGCAGTATTTT.

The count of this clone is one. The V gene is TRBV6-5, the J gene TRBJ1-1, with 7 bases matching TRBD1. V gave up 5 bases and J gave up 2 bases; unmatched junction bases: 8. The CDR3 contains 15 residues. Germline loops: CDR1 MNHEY, CDR2 SVGAGI. The CDR3 loop reads CASSPRTGLNTEAFF. Here the CDR3 DNA reads TGTGCCAGCAGTCCCCGGACAGGTTTAAACACTGAAGCTTTCTTT.

The J gene is TRBJ1-3, the V gene TRBV11-1; D is possibly TRBD1 (6 bases). This CDR3 spans 13 amino acids. V shed 3 bases and J shed 5 bases, with 8 bases lying between them. Germline V gene sequence: CDR1 SGHAT, CDR2 FQDESV (reference sequence). In DNA form, the CDR3 reads TGTGCCAGCAGCTTCGACAGGAGAAACACCATATATTTT. Translating gives CASSFDRRNTIYF.

This clone showed up just a few times. The rearrangement uses TRBV30 and TRBJ1-5, with D unresolved. Germline V gene sequence: CDR1 GTSNPN, CDR2 SVGIG (reference sequence). The CDR3 length is 12 residues. Deletions cut 5 bases from V and 0 bases from J, with 5 bases between. The DNA for the CDR3 is TGTGCCTGGGGATATAGCAATCAGCCCCAGCATTTT. Its protein product is CAWGYSNQPQHF.

The V and J genes are TRBV18 and TRBJ1-5; D might be TRBD1 (6 bases). The CDR3 length is 14 residues. V lost 3 bases to trimming and J lost 4 bases, with 10 bases between them. The V gene's germline CDR1 is KGHSH and CDR2 LQKENI. CDR3 nucleotide sequence: TGTGCCAGCTCACCTTTGGACAGAAATCAGCCCCAGCATTTT. Its translation: CASSPLDRNQPQHF.